This entry is about one T cell receptor beta chain. The assay was immunoSEQ multiplex PCR, and TCRdb's table has in-frame clones only and misses some. The repertoire holds roughly 23,000 clones, 95% to 98% seen once, with 0.17% in the top ten. This record belongs to a study of B cell selection in AIRE deficiency. CDR1 is MNHNS, CDR2 SASEGT, per germline. Trimming left V 4 bases short and J 1 base short, with 8 bases between. The CDR3 consists of 14 residues. CD4+CD127+ cells were sorted as the conventional CD4 T cells. The sequencing input was conventional CD4+ T cells sorted from PBMCs. This clonotype was obtained from a human donor with AIRE deficiency. The chain joins TRBV6-1 to TRBJ2-1; the D gene is possibly TRBD1 (6 bases). The CDR3 DNA sequence: TGTGCCAGCAGTGCCGGACAGTCCTACAATGAGCAGTTCTTC. It yields the protein CASSAGQSYNEQFF.